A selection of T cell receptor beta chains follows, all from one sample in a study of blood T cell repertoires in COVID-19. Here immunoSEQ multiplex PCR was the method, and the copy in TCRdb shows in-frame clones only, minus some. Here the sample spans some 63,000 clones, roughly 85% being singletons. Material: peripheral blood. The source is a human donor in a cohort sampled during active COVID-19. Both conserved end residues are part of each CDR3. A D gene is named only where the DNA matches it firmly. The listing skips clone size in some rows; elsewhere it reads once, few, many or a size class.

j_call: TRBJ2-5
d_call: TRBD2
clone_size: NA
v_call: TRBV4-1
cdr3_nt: TGCGCCAGCAGAAAAGCGGGGGGGAGGGAGACCCAGTACTTC
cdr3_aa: CASRKAGGRETQYF

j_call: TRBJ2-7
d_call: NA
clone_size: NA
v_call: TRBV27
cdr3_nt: TGTGCCAGCAGTGAGGCAAGGGGGGAGCAGTACTTC
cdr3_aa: CASSEARGEQYF

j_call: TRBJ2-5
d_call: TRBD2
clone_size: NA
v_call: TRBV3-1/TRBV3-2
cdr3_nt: TGTGCCAGCAGCCAAACTAGCGGACTAAAGTACCAAGAGACCCAGTACTTC
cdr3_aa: CASSQTSGLKYQETQYF

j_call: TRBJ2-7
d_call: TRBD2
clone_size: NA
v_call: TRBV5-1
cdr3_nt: TGCGCCAGCCACCCGGGGGGAGTCTCCTACGAGCAGTACTTC
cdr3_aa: CASHPGGVSYEQYF

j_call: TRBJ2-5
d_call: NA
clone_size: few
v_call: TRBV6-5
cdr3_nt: TGTGCCAGCAGTCCCGCACGGAGGATTCAGGAGACCCAGTACTTC
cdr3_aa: CASSPARRIQETQYF

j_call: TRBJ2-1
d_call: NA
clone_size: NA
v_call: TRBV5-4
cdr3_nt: TGTGCCAGCAGCTTCGGGTCCTACAATGAGCAGTTCTTC
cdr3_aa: CASSFGSYNEQFF

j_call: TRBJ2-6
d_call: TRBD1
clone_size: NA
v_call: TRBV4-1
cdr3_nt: TGCGCCAGCAGCCGTTCGGGACAGGGACGCTCTGGGGCCAACGTCCTGACTTTC
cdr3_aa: CASSRSGQGRSGANVLTF

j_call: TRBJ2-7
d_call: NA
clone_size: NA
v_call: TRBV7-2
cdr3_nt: TGTGCCAGCAGCTTGGGGCCAGGCGAGCAGTACTTC
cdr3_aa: CASSLGPGEQYF

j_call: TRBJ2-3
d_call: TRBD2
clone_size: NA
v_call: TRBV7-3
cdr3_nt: TGTGCCAGCAGCACGGGTGGACTAGCGGGGGGTCTTTTCACAGATACGCAGTATTTT
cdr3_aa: CASSTGGLAGGLFTDTQYF

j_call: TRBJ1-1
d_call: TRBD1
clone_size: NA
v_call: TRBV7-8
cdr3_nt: TGTGCCAGCAGCTGGGGGGACAGGATGAACACTGAAGCTTTCTTT
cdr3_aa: CASSWGDRMNTEAFF

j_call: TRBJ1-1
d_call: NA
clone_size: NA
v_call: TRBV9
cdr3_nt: TGTGCCAGCAGCCCCCGAGGGGGGAACACTGAAGCTTTCTTT
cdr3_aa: CASSPRGGNTEAFF

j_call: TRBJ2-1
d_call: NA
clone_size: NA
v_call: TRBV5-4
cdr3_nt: TGTGCCACCGAGAAATACGGGGGCTCCTACAATGAGCAGTTCTTC
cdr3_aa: CATEKYGGSYNEQFF

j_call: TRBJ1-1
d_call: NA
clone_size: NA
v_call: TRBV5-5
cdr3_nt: TGTGCCAGCAGGGGGGGGCCTGGGGCTTTCTTT
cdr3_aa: CASRGGPGAFF

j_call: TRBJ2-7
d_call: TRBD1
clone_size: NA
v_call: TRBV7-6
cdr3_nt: TGTGCCAGCAGCCCAAATAGACAGGGGAGATCCGAGCAGTACTTC
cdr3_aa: CASSPNRQGRSEQYF

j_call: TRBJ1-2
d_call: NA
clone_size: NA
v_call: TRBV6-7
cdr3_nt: TGTGCCAGCAGTTACCGACAGGCTAACTATGGCTACACCTTC
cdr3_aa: CASSYRQANYGYTF

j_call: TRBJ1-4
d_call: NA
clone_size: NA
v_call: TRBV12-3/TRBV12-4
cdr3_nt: TGTGCCACCCGGAGAACGAATGAAAAACTGTTTTTT
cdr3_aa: CATRRTNEKLFF

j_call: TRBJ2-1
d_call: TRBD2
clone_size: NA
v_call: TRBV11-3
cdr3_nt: TGTGCCAGCAGCCCCGGAGACAGCGGGGGGGCAGATGAGCAGTTCTTC
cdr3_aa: CASSPGDSGGADEQFF

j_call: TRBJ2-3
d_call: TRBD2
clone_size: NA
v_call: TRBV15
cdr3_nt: TGTGCCACCAGCCTGGGGGCGACTAGCGGCCCTGCCACAGATACGCAGTATTTT
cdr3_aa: CATSLGATSGPATDTQYF

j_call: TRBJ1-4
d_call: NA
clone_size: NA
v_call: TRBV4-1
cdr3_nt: TGCGCCAGCAGCCTCAGGCCGCCGAATGAAAAACTGTTTTTT
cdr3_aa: CASSLRPPNEKLFF

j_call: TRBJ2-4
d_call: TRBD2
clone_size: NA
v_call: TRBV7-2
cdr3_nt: TGTGCCAGCAGCTTTCGTAGCGGGGGGGAAAACATTCAGTACTTC
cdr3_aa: CASSFRSGGENIQYF

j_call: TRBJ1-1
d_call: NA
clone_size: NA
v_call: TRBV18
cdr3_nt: TGTGCCAGCTCACCACGAACAAACACTGAAGCTTTCTTT
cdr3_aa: CASSPRTNTEAFF

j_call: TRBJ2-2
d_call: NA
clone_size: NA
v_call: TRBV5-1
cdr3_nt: TGCGCCAGCAGCTTGGAAGGGGTAGGGGAGCTGTTTTTT
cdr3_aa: CASSLEGVGELFF

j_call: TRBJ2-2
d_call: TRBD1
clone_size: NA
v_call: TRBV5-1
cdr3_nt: TGCGCCAGCAGCCCGTGGACAGGGCGGGACGGGGAGCTGTTTTTT
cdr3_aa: CASSPWTGRDGELFF

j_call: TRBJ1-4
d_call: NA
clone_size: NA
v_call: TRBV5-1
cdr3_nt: TGCGCCAGCAGGGAGGGGCGGCCTAATGAAAAACTGTTTTTT
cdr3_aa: CASREGRPNEKLFF

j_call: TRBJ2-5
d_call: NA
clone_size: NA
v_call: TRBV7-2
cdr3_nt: TGTGCCAGCAGCCGGCGACAGGGAGGAGGGGAGACCCAGTACTTC
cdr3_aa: CASSRRQGGGETQYF

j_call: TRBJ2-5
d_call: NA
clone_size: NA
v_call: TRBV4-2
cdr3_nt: TGTGCCAGCAGCCCATTTCTGGTGAGAGAGACCCAGTACTTC
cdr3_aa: CASSPFLVRETQYF

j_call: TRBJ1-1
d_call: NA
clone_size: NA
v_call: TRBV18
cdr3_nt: TGTGCCAGCTCACCAGAGTGGAACACTGAAGCTTTCTTT
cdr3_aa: CASSPEWNTEAFF

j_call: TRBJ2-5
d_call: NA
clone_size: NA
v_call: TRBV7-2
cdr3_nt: TGTGCCAGCAGCACTAGACATACCCGTTTCCAAGAGACCCAGTACTTC
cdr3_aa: CASSTRHTRFQETQYF

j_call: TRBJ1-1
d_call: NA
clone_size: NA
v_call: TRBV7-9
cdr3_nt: TGTGCCAGCACCCCGACAGGACCGAACACTGAAGCTTTCTTT
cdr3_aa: CASTPTGPNTEAFF

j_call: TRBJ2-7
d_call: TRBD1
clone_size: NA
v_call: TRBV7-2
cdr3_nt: TGTGCCAGCAGCAAAGGACAGGGAACCTACGAGCAGTACTTC
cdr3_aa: CASSKGQGTYEQYF

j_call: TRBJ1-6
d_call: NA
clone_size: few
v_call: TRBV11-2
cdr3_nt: TGTGCCAGCAGCTTAGACCCGTTTTCACCCCTCCACTTT
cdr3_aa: CASSLDPFSPLHF

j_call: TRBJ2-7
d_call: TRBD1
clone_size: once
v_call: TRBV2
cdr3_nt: TGTGCCAGCAGTGAAAGACAGGGTACCTACGAGCAGTACTTC
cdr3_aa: CASSERQGTYEQYF

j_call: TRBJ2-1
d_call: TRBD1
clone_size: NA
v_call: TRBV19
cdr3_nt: TGTGCCAGTAGTACCGCGACAGGGGTGGCTGAGCAGTTCTTC
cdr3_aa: CASSTATGVAEQFF

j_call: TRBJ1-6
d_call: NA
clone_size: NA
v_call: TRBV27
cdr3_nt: TGTGCCAGCAGTTTATCCGGGGGGACCAATTCACCCCTCCACTTT
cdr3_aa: CASSLSGGTNSPLHF

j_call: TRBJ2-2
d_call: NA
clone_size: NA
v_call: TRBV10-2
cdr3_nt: TGCGCCAGCAGTGAGTCGGCTGGGAGCGCCGGGGAGCTGTTTTTT
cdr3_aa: CASSESAGSAGELFF

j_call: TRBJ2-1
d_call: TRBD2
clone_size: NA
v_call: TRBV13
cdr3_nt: TGTGCCAGCAGCCCACGACTAGCGGGGGGGCTCGCGAATGAGCAGTTCTTC
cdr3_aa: CASSPRLAGGLANEQFF

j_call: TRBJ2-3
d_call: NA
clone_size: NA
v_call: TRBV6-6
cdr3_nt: TGTGCCAGCAGCCCACGGGGAGACACAGATACGCAGTATTTT
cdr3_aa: CASSPRGDTDTQYF